This T cell receptor (beta chain) was retrieved from a study of blood T cell repertoires in COVID-19. Here immunoSEQ multiplex PCR was the method, and the copy in TCRdb shows in-frame clones only, minus some. The sample has some 390,000 clones, over 75% seen once; the top ten hold 1.5% to 1.7%. Germline lookup yields CDR1 LGHNA and CDR2 YNFKEQ. The CDR3 extends over 16 amino acids. V lost 0 bases and J lost 3, with 12 bases in between. The sample taken for sequencing was peripheral blood. The clonotype comes from a woman in her thirties or forties with COVID-19, enrolled during active disease. V is TRBV4-2 and J is TRBJ1-3, with a tentative D call TRBD1 (5 bases). This chain's CDR3 is CASSQEVAGGGNTIYF. The CDR3 DNA follows: TGTGCCAGCAGCCAAGAAGTAGCGGGGGGTGGAAACACCATATATTTT.